A selection of T cell receptor beta chains follows, all from one sample in a study of cytomegalovirus exposure and HLA in healthy donors. Assay: immunoSEQ multiplex PCR; the TCRdb copy retains only in-frame clones and omits some. The sample carries 95,000 to 100,000 clones, around 10% recorded once. Input material: PBMCs. Receptor source: a man in his fifties in good health and CMV-seropositive. Each CDR3 is given with its conserved first and last residue. The D gene is left open where the match is weak. Some rows mark clone size as missing; the rest say once, few, many or name a class of expanded clone.

v_call: TRBV28; cdr3_length: 11; j_call: TRBJ1-6; clone_size: .; d_call: .; cdr3_aa: CASSFKSPLHF; cdr3_nt: TGTGCCAGCAGTTTTAAATCACCCCTCCACTTT
v_call: TRBV27; cdr3_length: 13; j_call: TRBJ1-2; clone_size: .; d_call: .; cdr3_aa: CASSLTGNYGYTF; cdr3_nt: TGTGCCAGCAGTTTAACAGGAAACTATGGCTACACCTTC
v_call: TRBV25-1; cdr3_length: 15; j_call: TRBJ2-7; clone_size: few; d_call: TRBD1; cdr3_aa: CASSESGTGDYEQYF; cdr3_nt: TGTGCCAGCAGTGAATCAGGGACAGGTGACTACGAGCAGTACTTC
v_call: TRBV29-1; cdr3_length: 12; j_call: TRBJ2-7; clone_size: .; d_call: .; cdr3_aa: CSVEDGGFGQYF; cdr3_nt: TGCAGCGTTGAAGATGGGGGGTTCGGGCAGTACTTC
v_call: TRBV6-5; cdr3_length: 14; j_call: TRBJ1-6; clone_size: .; d_call: .; cdr3_aa: CASVARQPNSPLHF; cdr3_nt: TGTGCCAGCGTGGCCAGACAGCCTAATTCACCCCTCCACTTT
v_call: TRBV15; cdr3_length: 19; j_call: TRBJ2-2; clone_size: few; d_call: TRBD2; cdr3_aa: CATSRDAVSSGYNTGELFF; cdr3_nt: TGTGCCACCAGCAGAGATGCGGTGTCTAGCGGGTACAACACCGGGGAGCTGTTTTTT
v_call: TRBV25-1; cdr3_length: 12; j_call: TRBJ2-7; clone_size: few; d_call: .; cdr3_aa: CASTGQVYEQYF; cdr3_nt: TGTGCCAGCACTGGACAAGTCTACGAGCAGTACTTC
v_call: TRBV7-2; cdr3_length: 14; j_call: TRBJ2-1; clone_size: .; d_call: TRBD1; cdr3_aa: CASSLATGPDEQFF; cdr3_nt: TGTGCCAGCAGCTTAGCGACAGGGCCGGATGAGCAGTTCTTC
v_call: TRBV25-1; cdr3_length: 16; j_call: TRBJ2-1; clone_size: few; d_call: TRBD2; cdr3_aa: CASSEWASGSSDEQFF; cdr3_nt: TGTGCCAGCAGTGAATGGGCTAGCGGGAGTTCGGATGAGCAGTTCTTC
v_call: TRBV6-1; cdr3_length: 15; j_call: TRBJ1-4; clone_size: .; d_call: .; cdr3_aa: CASSGGGPGNEKLFF; cdr3_nt: TGTGCCAGCAGTGGGGGGGGTCCTGGCAATGAAAAACTGTTTTTT
v_call: TRBV7-3; cdr3_length: 16; j_call: TRBJ2-1; clone_size: many; d_call: TRBD2; cdr3_aa: CASSSGGTSGHNEQFF; cdr3_nt: TGTGCCAGCAGCTCCGGGGGGACTAGCGGCCACAATGAGCAGTTCTTC
v_call: TRBV6-1; cdr3_length: 14; j_call: TRBJ2-3; clone_size: few; d_call: TRBD1; cdr3_aa: CASRRDRGTDTQYF; cdr3_nt: TGTGCCAGCAGGAGGGACAGGGGGACAGATACGCAGTATTTT
v_call: TRBV7-3; cdr3_length: 15; j_call: TRBJ2-7; clone_size: .; d_call: .; cdr3_aa: CASSPVGASLGEQYF; cdr3_nt: TGTGCCAGCAGCCCGGTGGGGGCTAGTTTGGGCGAGCAGTACTTC
v_call: TRBV23-1; cdr3_length: 13; j_call: TRBJ2-2; clone_size: few; d_call: TRBD1; cdr3_aa: CASSQRGHGELFF; cdr3_nt: TGCGCCAGCAGTCAAAGGGGGCACGGGGAGCTGTTTTTT
v_call: TRBV5-1; cdr3_length: 14; j_call: TRBJ1-1; clone_size: .; d_call: TRBD1; cdr3_aa: CASSRGQLNTEAFF; cdr3_nt: TGCGCCAGCAGCAGGGGACAGCTAAACACTGAAGCTTTCTTT
v_call: TRBV15; cdr3_length: 15; j_call: TRBJ1-2; clone_size: .; d_call: .; cdr3_aa: CATSREGTAVYGYTF; cdr3_nt: TGTGCCACCAGCAGAGAAGGAACGGCGGTCTATGGCTACACCTTC
v_call: TRBV2; cdr3_length: 13; j_call: TRBJ2-3; clone_size: .; d_call: .; cdr3_aa: CAGGAGDTDTQYF; cdr3_nt: TGTGCCGGTGGTGCAGGGGACACAGATACGCAGTATTTT
v_call: TRBV4-1; cdr3_length: 15; j_call: TRBJ2-3; clone_size: .; d_call: .; cdr3_aa: CASSQEEANGDTQYF; cdr3_nt: TGCGCCAGCAGCCAAGAGGAGGCCAACGGGGATACGCAGTATTTT
v_call: TRBV11-1; cdr3_length: 17; j_call: TRBJ1-1; clone_size: few; d_call: .; cdr3_aa: CASSLDGWVRKDSEAFF; cdr3_nt: TGTGCCAGCAGCTTAGATGGGTGGGTCCGGAAGGACAGCGAAGCTTTCTTT
v_call: TRBV2; cdr3_length: 17; j_call: TRBJ1-4; clone_size: .; d_call: .; cdr3_aa: CASSEARRLGTNEKLFF; cdr3_nt: TGTGCCAGCAGTGAAGCTAGACGTCTCGGGACTAATGAAAAACTGTTTTTT
v_call: TRBV19; cdr3_length: 14; j_call: TRBJ2-3; clone_size: .; d_call: .; cdr3_aa: CASSKGVWADTQYF; cdr3_nt: TGTGCCAGTAGCAAGGGGGTATGGGCAGATACGCAGTATTTT
v_call: TRBV15; cdr3_length: 12; j_call: TRBJ2-5; clone_size: .; d_call: .; cdr3_aa: CATGEGRETQYF; cdr3_nt: TGTGCCACCGGAGAGGGGAGGGAGACCCAGTACTTC